Each of the 20 T cell receptor beta chains below was sequenced from the same sample in a study of post-analysis software for immune sequencing data. Study results and limitations: Patients showed TRBV5-6, TRBV5-1 and TRBV20-1 among four to six TRBV segments more frequent than in controls.

These receptors' targets are unknown. TCR beta cDNA libraries included unique molecular identifiers. TCRdb reprocessed the PCR reads via MiXCR and lists one record per CDR3 protein. This sample has some 450,000 distinct CDR3 sequences, with under 55% found just once. Sequencing was done on a sample of blood. The receptors derive from a girl aged 5-17 years with multiple sclerosis.

This clonotype has only a few counts. V and J are TRBV4-1 and TRBJ1-4, with D tentatively TRBD1 (5 bases). The CDR3 has 16 residues. CDR1 is MGHRA, CDR2 YSYEKL, per germline. The V gene lost 0 bases and the J gene lost 1 base, with 9 bases spanning the gap. The CDR3 DNA follows: TGCGCCAGCAGCCAAGAAACAGGTGTAACTAATGAAAAACTGTTTTTT. Its translation is CASSQETGVTNEKLFF.

This clonotype was seen more than once but under ten times. V and J are TRBV28 and TRBJ2-7; either TRBD1 or TRBD2 may supply D (6 bases each). This CDR3 comprises 13 residues. Germline CDR1 MDHEN, CDR2 SYDVKM. The CDR3 is CASGGINTYEQYF. The DNA of the CDR3 is TGTGCGTCCGGGGGCATTAATACCTACGAGCAGTACTTC.

This chain joins TRBV20-1 and TRBJ1-1, with a weak D call TRBD1 (6 bases). V was trimmed by 4 bases and J by 4 bases, leaving 10 bases between them. Germline assignment: CDR1 DFQATT and CDR2 SNEGSKA (reference sequence). The CDR3 covers 12 residues. CDR3 in DNA: TGCAGTGCTAAGGGACAAATCACTGAAGCTTTCTTT. Translated, it gives CSAKGQITEAFF.

The chain has TRBV28 and TRBJ1-2; D might be TRBD1 (6 bases). V shed 5 bases and J shed 4 bases, with 23 bases lying between them. This CDR3 is built from 17 residues. Germline assignment: CDR1 MDHEN and CDR2 SYDVKM. The DNA for the CDR3 is TGTGCCAGCAGTGCGGGACACGGCATTGGTGGCTCCTATGGCTACACCTTC. Translating it yields CASSAGHGIGGSYGYTF.

This clonotype has a single count. The chain joins TRBV20-1 to TRBJ2-5; TRBD2 matches at 7 bases. CDR1 and CDR2 (germline): DFQATT, SNEGSKA (reference sequence). This CDR3 is built from 16 residues. Germline trimming cut 4 bases from V and 1 base from J; bases unmatched to any gene: 12. The CDR3 is CSAIPGRASGQETQYF. The CDR3 nucleotides are TGCAGTGCTATCCCGGGCCGGGCTAGCGGCCAAGAGACCCAGTACTTC.

This clonotype was recorded a few times. In DNA, the CDR3 is TGCAGCGCCCGACCGACGGTGGTCTACAATGAGCAGTTCTTC. Translating gives CSARPTVVYNEQFF. The chain recombines TRBV29-1 with TRBJ2-1, with D unclear. This CDR3 is 14 amino acids long. Germline V gene lookup returns CDR1 SQVTM and CDR2 ANQGSEA. V was shortened by 7 bases and J by 3 bases, with 16 bases between the two germline ends.

This chain connects TRBV27 to TRBJ2-7; 8 bases fit TRBD2. Germline V gene data show CDR1 as MNHEY and CDR2 as SMNVEV (reference sequence). Losses at the gene ends were 0 bases for V and 3 bases for J; bases not matched to a gene: 4. CDR3 length equals 15 residues. Here the CDR3 reads CASSLSDGRGYEQYF. The CDR3 nucleotides read TGTGCCAGCAGTTTATCGGACGGGAGGGGCTACGAGCAGTACTTC.

A note on this clonotype: Its ends do not fully match the called genes, so a read error is possible. The chain combines TRBV7-2 with TRBJ2-5; TRBD1 matches 9 bases. The V gene's germline CDR1 is SGHTA and CDR2 FQGNSA. The CDR3 covers 15 residues. The CDR3 region is CANSLDRGGRKTQYF. As DNA, the CDR3 is TGTGCCAACAGCTTAGACAGGGGGGGCCGCAAGACCCAGTACTTC.

This clonotype was counted a few times. The V gene is TRBV24-1, the J gene TRBJ2-1, with a possible D match to TRBD2 (5 bases). CDR3 length equals 14 residues. Germline loops: CDR1 KGHDR, CDR2 SFDVKD. Trimming left V 4 bases short and J 7 bases short, with 13 bases between. CDR3 amino acids: CATSDPRTFNEQFF. The DNA of the CDR3 is TGTGCCACCAGTGACCCGAGGACTTTTAATGAGCAGTTCTTC.

As DNA, the CDR3 is TGTGCCAGCAGCTCTATCACGAACACTGAAGCTTTCTTT. Amino acid sequence: CASSSITNTEAFF. The chain uses TRBV5-6 and TRBJ1-1, with no clear D. V gave up 3 bases and J gave up 1 base, with 7 bases separating them. This CDR3 region has 13 residues. CDR1 is SGHDT and CDR2 is YYEEEE in the germline V gene.

The V and J genes are TRBV29-1 and TRBJ2-3, with 12 bases aligning to TRBD2. The CDR3 is made up of 15 amino acids. V lost 4 bases and J lost 1; bases outside the gene matches: 3. Germline V gene sequence: CDR1 SQVTM, CDR2 ANQGSEA. DNA for the CDR3: TGCAGCGTTGCAGGACTAGCGGGACGCACAGATACGCAGTATTTT. This gives the protein CSVAGLAGRTDTQYF.

The chain employs TRBV19 and TRBJ2-7, with TRBD2 as a possible D gene (5 bases). Deletions cut 5 bases from V and 6 bases from J, with 11 bases between. Germline V gene sequence: CDR1 LNHDA, CDR2 SQIVND (reference sequence). The CDR3 length is 12 residues. As DNA, the CDR3 is TGTGCCAGTAGTTCCCCCCGGGGCGAGCAGTACTTC. The encoded protein is CASSSPRGEQYF.

In this sample, this clonotype turned up a few times. The V gene is TRBV5-1, the J gene TRBJ2-7; D uncertain. V was shortened by 2 bases and J by 0 bases, with 15 bases between the two germline ends. This CDR3 has 16 amino acids. Germline V gene lookup returns CDR1 SGHRS and CDR2 YFSETQ. CDR3: CASSFNPGPSSYEQYF. The CDR3 DNA reads as TGCGCCAGCAGCTTTAATCCGGGTCCGAGCTCCTACGAGCAGTACTTC.

The CDR3 spells CASSTLIAGVTDTQYF. CDR3 coding DNA: TGTGCCAGCAGCACCCTGATAGCGGGGGTCACAGATACGCAGTATTTT. The rearrangement links TRBV11-2 to TRBJ2-3, with 9 bases fitting TRBD2. V lost 5 bases, J lost 2 bases, and 8 bases stayed unmatched. CDR3 length: 16 residues. Germline V gene lookup returns CDR1 SGHAT and CDR2 FQNNGV.

The rearrangement links TRBV29-1 to TRBJ1-1, with 7 bases matching TRBD1. The V gene's germline CDR1 is SQVTM and CDR2 ANQGSEA. Germline trimming cut 7 bases from V and 5 bases from J; bases unmatched to any gene: 10. The CDR3 runs to 13 residues. The CDR3: CSASGTVGTEAFF. The CDR3 region has the DNA TGCAGCGCCTCCGGGACAGTGGGGACTGAAGCTTTCTTT.

This clonotype has just a few counts. The V gene is TRBV27, the J gene TRBJ1-5, with TRBD1 identical over 11 bases. Trimming took 5 bases from V and 6 from J; bases not matched to a gene: 0. Germline CDR1 MNHEY, CDR2 SMNVEV (reference sequence). This CDR3 has 13 residues. CDR3 in amino acids: CASSGTGGQPQHF. The CDR3 DNA is TGTGCCAGCAGTGGGACAGGGGGTCAGCCCCAGCATTTT.

A note on this clonotype: The junction departs from germline at one end; a sequencing error may be responsible. This sequence joins TRBV4-1 and TRBJ2-7; D is perhaps TRBD2 (7 bases). The CDR3 has 15 residues. The V gene's germline CDR1 is MGHRA and CDR2 YSYEKL. CDR3 nucleotides: TGCGCCAGCAGCCAATCATCGGGGGGCTCCTACGAGCAGTATTTC. Its protein is CASSQSSGGSYEQYF.

This clonotype was seen a few times. J is TRBJ2-7 and V is TRBV6-1, with 9 bases lining up with TRBD1. The CDR3 contains 12 residues. Trimming at V came to 8 bases and at J to 1 base, leaving 0 bases not matched to a gene. CDR1 is MNHNS and CDR2 is SASEGT in the germline V gene. CDR3 amino acids: CASDRGSYEQYF. CDR3 DNA: TGTGCCAGCGACAGGGGGTCCTACGAGCAGTACTTC.

This clonotype was seen more than once but under ten times. The chain joins TRBV5-1 to TRBJ2-5, with D unclear. Trimming shortened V by 3 bases and J by 0 bases, and 9 bases separated the two germline ends. Germline assignment: CDR1 SGHRS and CDR2 YFSETQ. The CDR3 covers 14 residues. The CDR3 is CASSSEAYQETQYF. In DNA form, the CDR3 reads TGCGCCAGCAGCTCCGAAGCCTACCAAGAGACCCAGTACTTC.

This clonotype has a count of ten or more. V is TRBV20-1 and J is TRBJ2-5, with D possibly matching TRBD1 (6 bases). Germline lookup yields CDR1 DFQATT and CDR2 SNEGSKA (reference sequence). The CDR3 sequence is 15 residues long. The V end was cut by 1 base, the J end by 2 bases, with 14 bases between. The CDR3 spells CSARVVPGVQETQYF. CDR3 sequence (DNA): TGCAGTGCTAGAGTCGTACCAGGGGTTCAAGAGACCCAGTACTTC.